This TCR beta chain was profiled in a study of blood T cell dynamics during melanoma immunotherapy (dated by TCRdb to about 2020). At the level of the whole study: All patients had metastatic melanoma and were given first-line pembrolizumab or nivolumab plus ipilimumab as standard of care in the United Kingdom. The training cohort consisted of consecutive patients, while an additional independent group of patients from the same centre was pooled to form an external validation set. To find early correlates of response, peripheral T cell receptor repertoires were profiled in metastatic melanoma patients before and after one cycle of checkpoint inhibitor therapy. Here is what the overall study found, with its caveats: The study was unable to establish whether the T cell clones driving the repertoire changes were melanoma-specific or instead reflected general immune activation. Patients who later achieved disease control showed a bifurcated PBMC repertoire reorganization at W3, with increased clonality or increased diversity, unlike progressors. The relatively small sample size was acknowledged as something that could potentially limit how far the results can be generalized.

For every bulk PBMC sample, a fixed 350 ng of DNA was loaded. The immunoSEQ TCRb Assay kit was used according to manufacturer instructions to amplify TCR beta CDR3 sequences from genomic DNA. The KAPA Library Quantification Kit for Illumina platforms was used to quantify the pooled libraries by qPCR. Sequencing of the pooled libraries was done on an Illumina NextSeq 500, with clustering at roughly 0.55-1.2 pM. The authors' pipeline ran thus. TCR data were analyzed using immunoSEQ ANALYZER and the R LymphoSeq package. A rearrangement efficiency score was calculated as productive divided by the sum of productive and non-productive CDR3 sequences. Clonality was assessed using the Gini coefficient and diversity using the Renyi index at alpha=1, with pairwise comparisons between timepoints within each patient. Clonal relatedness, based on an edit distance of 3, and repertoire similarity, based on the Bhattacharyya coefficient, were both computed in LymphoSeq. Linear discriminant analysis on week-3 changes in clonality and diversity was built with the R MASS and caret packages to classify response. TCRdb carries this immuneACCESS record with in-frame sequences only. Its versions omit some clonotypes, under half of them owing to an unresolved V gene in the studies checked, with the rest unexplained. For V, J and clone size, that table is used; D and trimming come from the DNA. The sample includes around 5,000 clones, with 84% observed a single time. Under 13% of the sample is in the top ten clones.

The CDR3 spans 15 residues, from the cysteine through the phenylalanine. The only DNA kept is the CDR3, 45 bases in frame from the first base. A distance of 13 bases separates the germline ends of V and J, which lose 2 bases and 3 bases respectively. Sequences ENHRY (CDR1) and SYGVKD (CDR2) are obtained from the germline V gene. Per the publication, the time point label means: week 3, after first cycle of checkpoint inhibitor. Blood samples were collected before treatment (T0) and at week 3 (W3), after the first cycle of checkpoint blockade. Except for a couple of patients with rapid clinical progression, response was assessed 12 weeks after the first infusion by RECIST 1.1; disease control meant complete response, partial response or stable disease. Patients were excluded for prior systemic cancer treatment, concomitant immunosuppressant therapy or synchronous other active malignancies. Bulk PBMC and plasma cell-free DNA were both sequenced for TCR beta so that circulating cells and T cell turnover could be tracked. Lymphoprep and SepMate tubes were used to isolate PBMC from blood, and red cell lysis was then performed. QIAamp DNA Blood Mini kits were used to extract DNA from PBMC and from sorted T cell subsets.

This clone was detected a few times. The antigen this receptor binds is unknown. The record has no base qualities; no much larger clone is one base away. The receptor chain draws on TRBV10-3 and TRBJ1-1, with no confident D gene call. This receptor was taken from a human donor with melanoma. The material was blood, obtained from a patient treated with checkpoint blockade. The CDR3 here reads CAISEARGRHTEAFF. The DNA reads TGTGCCATCAGTGAGGCCCGGGGTAGACACACTGAAGCTTTCTTT.